Following are 28 T cell receptor beta chains from one sample sequenced in a study of blood T cell repertoires in COVID-19. Profiling relied on immunoSEQ multiplex PCR, and the TCRdb table lists in-frame clones only, not all of them. The table shows approximately 190,000 clones, with less than 90% occurring only once. Input material: PBMCs or T cells enriched from blood (not recorded which). The receptors come from a woman aged 30 to 39 who had been exposed to COVID-19.

The chain couples TRBV7-9 to TRBJ1-1; D remains unclear. Trimming shortened V by 5 bases and J by 1 base, and 8 bases separated the two germline ends. Per the germline V gene, CDR1 is SEHNR and CDR2 is FQNEAQ (reference sequence). The CDR3 is 13 residues long. The CDR3 here is CASSEGGNTEAFF. The CDR3 nucleotides read TGTGCCAGCAGCGAGGGTGGGAACACTGAAGCTTTCTTT.

The chain carries TRBV3-1 (or the pseudogene TRBV3-2) and TRBJ1-5; D remains ambiguous. V dropped 3 bases and J dropped 0 bases, with 12 bases sitting between them. CDR1 and CDR2 from the germline V gene are LGHDT and YNNKEL (reference sequence). The CDR3 length is 16 residues. CDR3 DNA sequence: TGTGCCAGCAGCCACCCGACACTCTATAGCAATCAGCCCCAGCATTTT. This codes for CASSHPTLYSNQPQHF.

V and J are TRBV11-2 and TRBJ2-1, with D tentatively TRBD1 (5 bases). The CDR3 has 15 residues. Trimming removed 1 base from V and 7 bases from J, with 14 bases in between. Germline loops: CDR1 SGHAT, CDR2 FQNNGV. The CDR3 here is CASSLVGRGTNEQFF. DNA of the CDR3: TGTGCCAGCAGCTTAGTGGGGCGTGGTACAAATGAGCAGTTCTTC.

The J gene is TRBJ2-3, the V gene TRBV15, with D hard to call. V lost 5 bases, J lost 2 bases, and 11 bases lay in between. Germline V gives CDR1 LNHNV, CDR2 YYDKDF (reference sequence). The CDR3 consists of 14 residues. The CDR3 protein is CATSRREDTDTQYF. CDR3 DNA: TGTGCCACCAGCCGACGTGAGGACACAGATACGCAGTATTTT. The full variable domain, with the rest looked up from reference TRBV15 and TRBJ2-3, is DAMVIQNPRYQVTQFGKPVTLSCSQTLNHNVMYWYQQKSSQAPKLLFHYYDKDFNNEADTPDNFQSRRPNTSFCFLDIRSPGLGDTAMYLCATSRREDTDTQYFGPGTRLTVL.

This rearrangement joins TRBV27 to TRBJ1-2; D gene uncertain. Trimming took off 3 bases at V and 2 bases at J, with 10 bases between the two ends. Germline V CDR1 and CDR2: MNHEY, SMNVEV (reference sequence). This CDR3 spans 14 amino acids. The CDR3 sequence is CASSFTTENYGYTF. CDR3 DNA sequence: TGTGCCAGCAGTTTCACCACAGAGAACTATGGCTACACCTTC.

This chain uses TRBV5-8 with TRBJ1-2; D remains ambiguous. Germline CDR1 reads SGHTS; CDR2 reads YDEGEE. V was clipped by 5 bases and J by 1 base, with 3 bases between them. The CDR3 runs 11 residues. In DNA, the CDR3 is TGTGCCAGCAGTTATAACTATGGCTACACCTTC. Encoded protein: CASSYNYGYTF.

The rearrangement uses TRBV4-1 and TRBJ2-7; D may be TRBD1 (8 bases). The length of the CDR3 is 16 residues. Deletions cut 5 bases from V and 6 bases from J, with 23 bases between. In germline, CDR1 is MGHRA, CDR2 YSYEKL. CDR3 region: CASSSGGRGQLGEQYF. DNA for the CDR3: TGCGCCAGCAGCTCGGGGGGCAGGGGGCAACTGGGCGAGCAGTACTTC.

The chain uses TRBV2 and TRBJ1-1; 7 bases map to TRBD1. J gave up 0 bases and V 10 bases, and 5 bases lay outside the gene matches. CDR1 is SNHLY and CDR2 is FYNNEI in the germline V gene. The CDR3 extends over 13 amino acids. The CDR3 DNA follows: TGTGCCACGAAGGGACAGATGAACACTGAAGCTTTCTTT. Protein sequence: CATKGQMNTEAFF. The complete variable domain, with remaining parts taken from reference TRBV2 and TRBJ1-1, reads EPEVTQTPSHQVTQMGQEVILRCVPISNHLYFYWYRQILGQKVEFLVSFYNNEISEKSEIFDDQFSVERPDGSNFTLKIRSTKLEDSAMYFCATKGQMNTEAFFGQGTRLTVV.

The chain joins TRBV15 to TRBJ1-5, with D hard to call. Trimming removed 0 bases from V and 6 bases from J, with 9 bases in between. In germline, CDR1 is LNHNV, CDR2 YYDKDF (reference sequence). This CDR3 spans 14 amino acids. In nucleotides, the CDR3 is TGTGCCACCAGCAGAGAAATGAGTTCTCAGCCCCAGCATTTT. It specifies CATSREMSSQPQHF.

The rearrangement joins TRBV4-1 to TRBJ2-5, with D tentatively TRBD2 (6 bases). The ends were cut back, 1 base at V and 5 bases at J, with 14 bases in the middle. The V gene's germline CDR1 is MGHRA and CDR2 YSYEKL. CDR3 size: 15 residues. The CDR3 DNA reads as TGCGCCAGCAGCCAAGTGGGCCTTGGGGGGGAGACCCAGTACTTC. Protein product: CASSQVGLGGETQYF.

CDR3 amino acids: CASSSGDSNNQPQHF. As DNA, the CDR3 is TGTGCCAGCAGCTCTGGAGACAGTAACAATCAGCCCCAGCATTTT. The chain links TRBV7-9 to TRBJ1-5; a possible D gene is TRBD1 (5 bases). The CDR3 covers 15 residues. V lost 4 bases and J lost 3, with 13 bases in between. Germline V lookup: CDR1 SEHNR, CDR2 FQNEAQ (reference sequence).

The genes are TRBV5-1 and TRBJ1-3; D perhaps matches TRBD1 (6 bases). Germline lookup yields CDR1 SGHRS and CDR2 YFSETQ. CDR3 length: 14 residues. V gave up 4 bases and J gave up 1 base, with 9 bases separating them. CDR3 sequence reads: CASSQTGSGNTIYF. CDR3 bases: TGCGCCAGCAGCCAGACAGGATCTGGAAACACCATATATTTT.

This chain joins TRBV3-1 (or the pseudogene TRBV3-2) and TRBJ1-2, with TRBD1 matching 8 bases. CDR3 size: 15 residues. CDR1 and CDR2 from the germline V gene are LGHDT and YNNKEL (reference sequence). The ends lost 0 bases at V and 2 bases at J; junction bases unmatched: 2. CDR3 amino acids: CASSQERTGNYGYTF. CDR3 sequence (DNA): TGTGCCAGCAGCCAAGAGAGGACAGGGAACTATGGCTACACCTTC.

This chain uses TRBV19 with TRBJ1-5; D not resolved. Trimming took off 3 bases at V and 4 bases at J, with 19 bases between the two ends. This CDR3 has 17 amino acids. Germline V gene lookup returns CDR1 LNHDA and CDR2 SQIVND (reference sequence). This CDR3 reads CASSMLRPQRQNQPQHF. The CDR3 nucleotides read TGTGCCAGTAGTATGCTAAGGCCCCAGAGGCAAAATCAGCCCCAGCATTTT.

The chain carries TRBV30 and TRBJ1-6; TRBD1 agrees at 9 bases. V shed 2 bases, J shed 7 bases, and the junction held 3 bases outside the gene matches. The CDR3 loop spans 14 amino acids. The germline gives CDR1 GTSNPN, CDR2 SVGIG (reference sequence). The CDR3 DNA reads as TGTGCCTGGAGTCCCGGGACAGGGAATTCACCCCTCCACTTT. Its translation is CAWSPGTGNSPLHF.

This clone has only a few counts. V is TRBV18 and J is TRBJ1-1; D unresolved. CDR3 length: 13 residues. The V and J ends lost 4 bases and 2 bases respectively, with 8 bases between them. The germline V gene has CDR1 KGHSH and CDR2 LQKENI. CDR3 DNA: TGTGCCAGCTCACAAACACACAACACTGAAGCTTTCTTT. Translating it yields CASSQTHNTEAFF.

CDR3 nucleotides: TGCGCCAGCAGCCAAGTGGCGGAGAACTATGGCTACACCTTC. This gives the protein CASSQVAENYGYTF. The chain joins TRBV4-3 to TRBJ1-2; D unclear. Deletions cut 1 base from V and 2 bases from J, with 8 bases between. CDR3 length equals 14 residues. Germline V CDR1 and CDR2: LGHNA, YSLEER.

This chain connects TRBV4-3 to TRBJ1-2; TRBD1 aligns across 8 bases. The CDR3 runs 20 residues. Trimming took 6 bases from V and 1 from J; bases not matched to a gene: 22. The germline V gene has CDR1 LGHNA and CDR2 YSLEER. CDR3 region: CASRERNGALGRGRNYGYTF. CDR3 bases: TGCGCCAGCAGGGAAAGAAATGGGGCCCTCGGCAGGGGGCGTAACTATGGCTACACCTTC.

J is TRBJ2-3 and V is TRBV5-4; D possibly corresponds to TRBD1 (6 bases). Germline V CDR1 and CDR2: SGHNT, YYREEE (reference sequence). Trimming stripped 1 base from V and 5 bases from J, with 11 bases between. The CDR3 runs 14 residues. The CDR3: CASSLREGGDTQYF. In DNA form, the CDR3 reads TGTGCCAGCAGCTTGCGCGAAGGGGGAGATACGCAGTATTTT.

This clone has more than one count but fewer than ten. The genes are TRBV4-3 and TRBJ1-1, with 9 positions matching TRBD1. V trimming: 2 bases; J trimming: 3 bases; junction bases outside the gene matches: 10. Germline CDR1 LGHNA, CDR2 YSLEER. The CDR3 contains 17 residues. The DNA for the CDR3 is TGCGCCAGCAGCCAAAAAACAGGGGGCTGGAGAGACACTGAAGCTTTCTTT. Residues: CASSQKTGGWRDTEAFF.

The V gene is TRBV5-1, the J gene TRBJ2-7; 9 nucleotides align to TRBD1. Germline V lookup: CDR1 SGHRS, CDR2 YFSETQ. The CDR3 sequence is 14 residues long. With V trimmed by 6 bases and J by 7 bases, 11 bases remained unmatched. This CDR3 is CASIAGQGFGEQYF. In DNA, the CDR3 is TGCGCCAGCATCGCCGGACAGGGGTTCGGTGAGCAGTACTTC.

The CDR3 DNA follows: TGCGCCAGCAGCCAAGGGACAGGGGGTTACACTGAAGCTTTCTTT. It yields the protein CASSQGTGGYTEAFF. This sequence joins TRBV4-3 and TRBJ1-1, with 10 bases aligning to TRBD1. This CDR3 is 15 amino acids long. Unmatched junction bases numbered 2, after V lost 1 base and J lost 3 bases. Germline V CDR1 and CDR2: LGHNA, YSLEER.

The CDR3 loop is CASSTRAGRETQYF. The CDR3 DNA reads as TGTGCCAGCAGCACTCGTGCGGGGCGAGAGACCCAGTACTTC. V gene TRBV7-2 combines with J gene TRBJ2-5, with D perhaps TRBD2 (6 bases). V was clipped by 5 bases and J by 4 bases, with 14 bases between them. Per germline, CDR1 SGHTA and CDR2 FQGNSA. This CDR3 is built from 14 residues.

V gene TRBV7-2 combines with J gene TRBJ1-2; 8 nucleotides line up with TRBD1. Per the germline V gene, CDR1 is SGHTA and CDR2 is FQGNSA. J was trimmed by 4 bases and V by 5 bases; bases with no gene match: 9. This CDR3 has 15 amino acids. CDR3 nucleotides: TGTGCCAGCAGCGGAAGTCAGGGGGCAGGCTATGGCTACACCTTC. Translation: CASSGSQGAGYGYTF.

This clone turned up a few times. This sequence joins TRBV19 and TRBJ1-5; TRBD1 is a possible D gene (6 bases). The CDR3 contains 15 residues. V was cut by 3 bases and J by 3 bases, with 12 bases left in between. Looked up from germline, CDR1 is LNHDA and CDR2 is SQIVND (reference sequence). This CDR3 is CASSMPWDTNQPQHF. In nucleotides, the CDR3 is TGTGCCAGTAGTATGCCCTGGGACACCAATCAGCCCCAGCATTTT.

The chain joins TRBV12-3 or TRBV12-4 to TRBJ1-2; no clear D. CDR3 length: 12 residues. Trimming stripped 6 bases from V and 2 bases from J, with 7 bases between. The CDR3 sequence is CASSPINYGYTF. CDR3 in DNA: TGTGCCAGCAGCCCTATAAACTATGGCTACACCTTC.

This chain connects TRBV19 to TRBJ2-5; a possible D gene is TRBD1 (5 bases). The CDR3 has 13 amino acids. CDR1 and CDR2 (germline): LNHDA, SQIVND (reference sequence). The V gene lost 9 bases and the J gene lost 5 bases, with 16 bases spanning the gap. The CDR3: CASQGYGVETQYF. In DNA form, the CDR3 reads TGTGCCAGCCAGGGTTATGGGGTGGAGACCCAGTACTTC.

The chain employs TRBV7-2 and TRBJ1-3; D gene uncertain. In germline, CDR1 is SGHTA, CDR2 FQGNSA. Trimming removed 0 bases from V and 4 bases from J, with 16 bases in between. The length of the CDR3 is 17 residues. CDR3: CASSLAPPRGAGNTIYF. The CDR3 region has the DNA TGTGCCAGCAGCTTAGCCCCCCCACGGGGAGCAGGAAACACCATATATTTT.